This is a list of T cell receptor beta chains from one sample in a study of CD8 T cells in ankylosing spondylitis. TCRdb processed the 5' RACE reads anew with MiXCR; each CDR3 protein has one entry. Among around 480,000 distinct CDR3 sequences listed, 17% were seen once. Sequenced sample: blood, either unsorted or a sorted T cell fraction (not recorded which). These receptors were taken from a male donor with ankylosing spondylitis. Both conserved end residues are part of each CDR3. D genes are given only for firm matches. Clone size is stated in some rows and not others, as once, few, many or a class when expanded.

v_call: TRBV28; j_call: TRBJ1-5; clone_size: .; d_call: .; cdr3_aa: CASASRGGPEPQHF; cdr3_nt: TGTGCCAGCGCCTCCCGCGGGGGGCCGGAGCCCCAGCATTTT
v_call: TRBV18; j_call: TRBJ1-4; clone_size: .; d_call: .; cdr3_aa: CASSVLPGKSPSSKEKLFF; cdr3_nt: TGTGCCAGCTCAGTCCTACCGGGAAAAAGCCCCTCCTCGAAGGAAAAACTGTTTTTT
v_call: TRBV10-3; j_call: TRBJ2-5; clone_size: few; d_call: TRBD2; cdr3_aa: CAISEASGGAFVETQYF; cdr3_nt: TGTGCCATCAGTGAGGCCAGCGGGGGGGCCTTCGTGGAGACCCAGTACTTC
v_call: TRBV27; j_call: TRBJ2-3; clone_size: few; d_call: .; cdr3_aa: CASRRQATDTQYF; cdr3_nt: TGTGCCAGCAGGCGACAGGCGACAGATACGCAGTATTTT
v_call: TRBV5-1; j_call: TRBJ2-3; clone_size: .; d_call: TRBD2; cdr3_aa: CASSPRLAGGADTQYF; cdr3_nt: TGCGCCAGCAGCCCCAGACTAGCGGGAGGGGCAGATACGCAGTATTTT
v_call: TRBV30; j_call: TRBJ2-3; clone_size: .; d_call: TRBD2; cdr3_aa: CAWSAASGGVDTQYF; cdr3_nt: TGTGCCTGGAGTGCGGCCAGCGGGGGGGTAGATACGCAGTATTTT
v_call: TRBV27; j_call: TRBJ2-1; clone_size: .; d_call: .; cdr3_aa: CASSLSAVLWGEQFF; cdr3_nt: TGTGCCAGCAGTTTATCGGCAGTTCTATGGGGTGAGCAGTTCTTC
v_call: TRBV13; j_call: TRBJ2-7; clone_size: few; d_call: TRBD2; cdr3_aa: CASSTGLGGEQYF; cdr3_nt: TGTGCCAGCAGCACGGGACTAGGGGGCGAGCAGTACTTC
v_call: TRBV20-1; j_call: TRBJ1-2; clone_size: .; d_call: TRBD1; cdr3_aa: CSVLGRTGNYGYTF; cdr3_nt: TGCAGTGTCCTTGGGAGGACAGGGAACTATGGCTACACCTTC
v_call: TRBV7-9; j_call: TRBJ2-1; clone_size: .; d_call: .; cdr3_aa: CAAGGTEGYNEQFF; cdr3_nt: TGTGCCGCCGGGGGGACAGAGGGTTACAATGAGCAGTTCTTC
v_call: TRBV12-3/TRBV12-4; j_call: TRBJ2-5; clone_size: .; d_call: .; cdr3_aa: CASSLATGRETQYF; cdr3_nt: TGTGCCAGCAGTTTGGCGACTGGGAGGGAGACCCAGTACTTC
v_call: TRBV7-9; j_call: TRBJ2-1; clone_size: .; d_call: .; cdr3_aa: CASSLGAASLGQFF; cdr3_nt: TGTGCCAGCAGCCTAGGGGCTGCCTCCCTGGGGCAGTTCTTC
v_call: TRBV4-1; j_call: TRBJ1-1; clone_size: .; d_call: .; cdr3_aa: CASSQVGRVKNTEAFF; cdr3_nt: TGCGCCAGCAGCCAAGTGGGAAGGGTTAAGAACACTGAAGCTTTCTTT
v_call: TRBV2; j_call: TRBJ1-5; clone_size: .; d_call: .; cdr3_aa: CASRPGQYNQPQHF; cdr3_nt: TGTGCCAGCAGGCCTGGACAGTACAATCAGCCCCAGCATTTT
v_call: TRBV9; j_call: TRBJ2-7; clone_size: once; d_call: TRBD1; cdr3_aa: CASSVGQGPGEQYF; cdr3_nt: TGTGCCAGCAGCGTAGGACAGGGCCCGGGGGAGCAGTACTTC
v_call: TRBV6-2/TRBV6-3; j_call: TRBJ2-4; clone_size: .; d_call: .; cdr3_aa: CASSYSTKNIQYF; cdr3_nt: TGTGCCAGCAGTTACTCGACTAAAAACATTCAGTACTTC
v_call: TRBV7-8; j_call: TRBJ2-1; clone_size: .; d_call: TRBD1; cdr3_aa: CASSRRDRDYNEQFF; cdr3_nt: TGTGCCAGCAGCCGCCGGGACAGGGATTACAATGAGCAGTTCTTC
v_call: TRBV29-1; j_call: TRBJ2-7; clone_size: .; d_call: .; cdr3_aa: CSGGHTYEQYF; cdr3_nt: TGCAGCGGCGGACATACCTACGAGCAGTACTTC
v_call: TRBV4-2; j_call: TRBJ2-1; clone_size: few; d_call: TRBD2; cdr3_aa: CASSSGGKGDNEQFF; cdr3_nt: TGTGCCAGCAGCTCGGGGGGGAAAGGCGACAATGAGCAGTTCTTC
v_call: TRBV20-1; j_call: TRBJ1-2; clone_size: few; d_call: TRBD1; cdr3_aa: CSASQGTDYGYTF; cdr3_nt: TGCAGTGCTAGCCAAGGGACAGACTATGGCTACACCTTC
v_call: TRBV5-1; j_call: TRBJ2-4; clone_size: many; d_call: TRBD1; cdr3_aa: CASSPTGDGGIQYF; cdr3_nt: TGCGCCAGCAGCCCCACAGGGGATGGTGGGATTCAGTACTTC
v_call: TRBV29-1; j_call: TRBJ2-5; clone_size: many; d_call: TRBD2; cdr3_aa: CSVAPRVASGGLGETQYF; cdr3_nt: TGCAGCGTGGCCCCCCGTGTGGCTAGCGGGGGGTTAGGTGAGACCCAGTACTTC
v_call: TRBV20-1; j_call: TRBJ1-4; clone_size: many; d_call: TRBD1; cdr3_aa: CSVGTVNEKLFF; cdr3_nt: TGCAGTGTCGGGACAGTAAATGAAAAACTGTTTTTT
v_call: TRBV20-1; j_call: TRBJ2-1; clone_size: .; d_call: TRBD2; cdr3_aa: CSAKRGLAGRNEQFF; cdr3_nt: TGCAGTGCAAAGAGGGGGCTAGCGGGAAGGAATGAGCAGTTCTTC
v_call: TRBV5-1; j_call: TRBJ2-1; clone_size: many; d_call: TRBD2; cdr3_aa: CASSLEAGVYNEQFF; cdr3_nt: TGCGCCAGCAGCTTGGAAGCGGGAGTCTACAATGAGCAGTTCTTC
v_call: TRBV12-3/TRBV12-4; j_call: TRBJ1-1; clone_size: .; d_call: .; cdr3_aa: CASRTSTVNTEAFF; cdr3_nt: TGTGCCAGCAGGACCTCGACGGTGAACACTGAAGCTTTCTTT
v_call: TRBV28; j_call: TRBJ2-2; clone_size: few; d_call: .; cdr3_aa: CASSLVNAGELFF; cdr3_nt: TGTGCCAGCAGTTTAGTCAACGCCGGGGAGCTGTTTTTT
v_call: TRBV4-1; j_call: TRBJ2-7; clone_size: .; d_call: TRBD2; cdr3_aa: CASSGVGLADYEQYF; cdr3_nt: TGCGCCAGCAGCGGAGTGGGACTAGCGGATTACGAGCAGTACTTC
v_call: TRBV12-3/TRBV12-4; j_call: TRBJ1-6; clone_size: few; d_call: TRBD1; cdr3_aa: CASSPQGAGGSPLHF; cdr3_nt: TGTGCCAGCAGTCCGCAGGGGGCCGGGGGTTCACCCCTCCACTTT
v_call: TRBV20-1; j_call: TRBJ1-1; clone_size: few; d_call: TRBD1; cdr3_aa: CSARIREGANTEAFF; cdr3_nt: TGCAGTGCTAGAATAAGGGAGGGGGCGAACACTGAAGCTTTCTTT
v_call: TRBV5-1; j_call: TRBJ1-6; clone_size: .; d_call: .; cdr3_aa: CASSLGMASPLHF; cdr3_nt: TGCGCCAGCAGCCTGGGCATGGCCTCACCCCTCCACTTT
v_call: TRBV20-1; j_call: TRBJ2-2; clone_size: .; d_call: .; cdr3_aa: CSARGPTDSNTGELFF; cdr3_nt: TGCAGTGCTAGGGGACCGACAGACTCGAACACCGGGGAGCTGTTTTTT
v_call: TRBV29-1; j_call: TRBJ2-1; clone_size: .; d_call: TRBD1; cdr3_aa: CSGVDRGHQQFF; cdr3_nt: TGCAGCGGGGTGGACAGGGGGCATCAGCAGTTCTTC
v_call: TRBV12-3/TRBV12-4; j_call: TRBJ1-5; clone_size: many; d_call: TRBD1; cdr3_aa: CASSLGQGRNQPQHF; cdr3_nt: TGTGCCAGCAGTCTAGGACAGGGGCGCAATCAGCCCCAGCATTTT
v_call: TRBV6-1; j_call: TRBJ2-7; clone_size: .; d_call: TRBD2; cdr3_aa: CASSPKGLKDYEQYF; cdr3_nt: TGTGCCAGCAGCCCAAAGGGACTAAAGGACTACGAGCAGTACTTC
v_call: TRBV5-1; j_call: TRBJ2-5; clone_size: .; d_call: .; cdr3_aa: CASSLGSGSETQYF; cdr3_nt: TGCGCCAGCAGCTTGGGAAGCGGGTCTGAGACCCAGTACTTC
v_call: TRBV28; j_call: TRBJ1-6; clone_size: .; d_call: .; cdr3_aa: CASSLGPDYNSPLHF; cdr3_nt: TGTGCCAGCAGTCTGGGACCGGACTATAATTCACCCCTCCACTTT
v_call: TRBV11-2; j_call: TRBJ2-7; clone_size: few; d_call: .; cdr3_aa: CASSHSEEQYF; cdr3_nt: TGTGCCAGCAGCCATAGTGAGGAGCAGTACTTC
v_call: TRBV5-1; j_call: TRBJ2-6; clone_size: few; d_call: .; cdr3_aa: CASSLAYSSGANVLTF; cdr3_nt: TGCGCCAGCAGCTTGGCGTACAGCTCTGGGGCCAACGTCCTGACTTTC
v_call: TRBV21-1; j_call: TRBJ2-7; clone_size: .; d_call: .; cdr3_aa: CASSKGTDTTYEQYF; cdr3_nt: TGTGCCAGCAGCAAGGGGACAGATACGACCTACGAGCAGTACTTC